This entry describes one TCR beta chain. The entry originates in a study of shared T cell receptors in the human thymus. V lost 2 bases, J lost 6 bases, and 10 bases stayed unmatched. CDR1 and CDR2 (germline): SGHRS, YFSETQ. CDR3 length: 15 residues. The assay was immunoSEQ multiplex PCR, and TCRdb's table has in-frame clones only and misses some. The sample lists some 760,000 clones, approximately 83% occurring once. The sample was also linked to a second study, of human thymus T cells. That study adds: Infants served as donors; they were healthy and Finnish and were having corrective surgery for congenital heart defects. Corrective heart surgery yielded resections, and these provided the thymus tissue. Thymic and blood repertoires appeared to show biased V and J gene usage. In unrelated individuals, thymic repertoires overlapped highly, according to related research.

The origin of this receptor is a girl under two years old with a congenital heart defect. Sequenced material: thymocytes. The chain couples TRBV5-1 to TRBJ1-2; 7 bases match TRBD1. CDR3 amino acids: CASSFDRVRMDGYTF. The CDR3 bases are TGCGCCAGCAGCTTTGACAGGGTTAGAATGGATGGCTACACCTTC. Using reference TRBV5-1 and TRBJ1-2 for the parts outside the CDR3, the full variable domain is KAGVTQTPRYLIKTRGQQVTLSCSPISGHRSVSWYQQTPGQGLQFLFEYFSETQRNKGNFPGRFSGRQFSNSRSEMNVSTLELGDSALYLCASSFDRVRMDGYTFGSGTRLTVV.